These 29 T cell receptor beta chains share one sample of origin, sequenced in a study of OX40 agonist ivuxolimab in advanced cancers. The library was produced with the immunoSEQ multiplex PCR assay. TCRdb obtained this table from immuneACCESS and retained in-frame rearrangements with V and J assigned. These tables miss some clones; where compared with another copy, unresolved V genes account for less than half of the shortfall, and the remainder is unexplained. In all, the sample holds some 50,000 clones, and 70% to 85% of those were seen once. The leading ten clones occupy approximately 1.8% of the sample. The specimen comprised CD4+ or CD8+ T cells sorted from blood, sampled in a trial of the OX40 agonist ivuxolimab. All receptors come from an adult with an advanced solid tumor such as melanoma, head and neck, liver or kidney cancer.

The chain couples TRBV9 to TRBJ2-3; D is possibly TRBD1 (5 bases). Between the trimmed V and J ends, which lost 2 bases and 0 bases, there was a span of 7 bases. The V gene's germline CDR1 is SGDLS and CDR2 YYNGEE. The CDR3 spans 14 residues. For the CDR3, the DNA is TGTGCCAGCAGCGTGAAGGGGAGCACAGATACGCAGTATTTT. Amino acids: CASSVKGSTDTQYF.

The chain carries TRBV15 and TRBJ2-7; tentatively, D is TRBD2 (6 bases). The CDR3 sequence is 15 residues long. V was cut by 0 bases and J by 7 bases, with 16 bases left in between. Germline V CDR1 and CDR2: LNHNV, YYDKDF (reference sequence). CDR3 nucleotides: TGTGCCACCAGCAGAGATCGGTCGGGGGTCAAGGAGCAGTACTTC. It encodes CATSRDRSGVKEQYF.

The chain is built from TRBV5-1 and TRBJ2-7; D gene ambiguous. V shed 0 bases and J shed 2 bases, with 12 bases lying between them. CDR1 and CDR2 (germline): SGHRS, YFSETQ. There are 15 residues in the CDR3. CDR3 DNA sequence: TGCGCCAGCAGCTTGGATCCAGTTATAGCCTACGAGCAGTACTTC. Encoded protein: CASSLDPVIAYEQYF. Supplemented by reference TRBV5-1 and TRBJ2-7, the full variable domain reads KAGVTQTPRYLIKTRGQQVTLSCSPISGHRSVSWYQQTPGQGLQFLFEYFSETQRNKGNFPGRFSGRQFSNSRSEMNVSTLELGDSALYLCASSLDPVIAYEQYFGPGTRLTVT.

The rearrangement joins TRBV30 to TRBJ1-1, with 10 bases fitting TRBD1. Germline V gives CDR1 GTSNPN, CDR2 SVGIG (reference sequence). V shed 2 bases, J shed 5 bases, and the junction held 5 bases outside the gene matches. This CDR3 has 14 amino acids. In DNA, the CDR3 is TGTGCCTGGAGTCCGGACAGGGGGTCAACTGAAGCTTTCTTT. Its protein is CAWSPDRGSTEAFF.

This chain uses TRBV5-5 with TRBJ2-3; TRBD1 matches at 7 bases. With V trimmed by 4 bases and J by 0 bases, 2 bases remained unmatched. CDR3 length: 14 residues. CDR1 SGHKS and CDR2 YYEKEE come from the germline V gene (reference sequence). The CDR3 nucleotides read TGTGCCAGCAGCCGGGACAGAAGCACAGATACGCAGTATTTT. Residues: CASSRDRSTDTQYF. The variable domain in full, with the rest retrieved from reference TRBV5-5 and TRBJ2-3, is DAGVTQSPTHLIKTRGQQVTLRCSPISGHKSVSWYQQVLGQGPQFIFQYYEKEERGRGNFPDRFSARQFPNYSSELNVNALLLGDSALYLCASSRDRSTDTQYFGPGTRLTVL.

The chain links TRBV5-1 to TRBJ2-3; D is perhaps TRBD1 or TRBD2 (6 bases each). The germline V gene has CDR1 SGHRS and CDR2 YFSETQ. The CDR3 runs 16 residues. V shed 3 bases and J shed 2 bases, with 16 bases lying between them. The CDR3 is CASSSDGRGPTDTQYF. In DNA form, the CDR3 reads TGCGCCAGCAGCTCAGATGGTCGGGGGCCCACAGATACGCAGTATTTT.

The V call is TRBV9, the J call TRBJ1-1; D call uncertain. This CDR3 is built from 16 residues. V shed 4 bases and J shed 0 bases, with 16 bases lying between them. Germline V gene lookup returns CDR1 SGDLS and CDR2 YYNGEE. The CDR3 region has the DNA TGTGCCAGCAGCCAATCTAACGGGGAGATGAACACTGAAGCTTTCTTT. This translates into CASSQSNGEMNTEAFF.

CDR3 region: CASSELRQQVDGYTF. The CDR3 bases are TGTGCCAGCAGCGAACTAAGGCAGCAGGTCGATGGCTACACCTTC. This chain links TRBV21-1 with TRBJ1-2. TRBV21-1 is classified as a pseudogene. The CDR3 has 15 amino acids.

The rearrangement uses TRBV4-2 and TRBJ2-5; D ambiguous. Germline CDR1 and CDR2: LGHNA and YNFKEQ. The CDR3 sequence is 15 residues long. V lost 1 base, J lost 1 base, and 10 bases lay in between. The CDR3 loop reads CASSQGPALQETQYF. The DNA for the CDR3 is TGTGCCAGCAGCCAAGGTCCAGCCCTCCAAGAGACCCAGTACTTC.

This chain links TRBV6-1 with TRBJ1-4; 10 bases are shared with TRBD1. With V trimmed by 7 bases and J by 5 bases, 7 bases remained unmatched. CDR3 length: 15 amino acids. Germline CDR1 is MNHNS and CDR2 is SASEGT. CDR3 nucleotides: TGTGCCAGCACCGACAGGGGGCTCCGAAATGAAAAACTGTTTTTT. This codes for CASTDRGLRNEKLFF.

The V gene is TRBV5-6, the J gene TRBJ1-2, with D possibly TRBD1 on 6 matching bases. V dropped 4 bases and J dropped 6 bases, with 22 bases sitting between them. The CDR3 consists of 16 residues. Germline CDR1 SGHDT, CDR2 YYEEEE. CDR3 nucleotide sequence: TGTGCCAGCAGCCCAATACCGGGGGCCAAGGGCGATGGCTACACCTTC. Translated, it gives CASSPIPGAKGDGYTF. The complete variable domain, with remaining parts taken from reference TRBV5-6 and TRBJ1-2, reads DAGVTQSPTHLIKTRGQQVTLRCSPKSGHDTVSWYQQALGQGPQFIFQYYEEEERQRGNFPDRFSGHQFPNYSSELNVNALLLGDSALYLCASSPIPGAKGDGYTFGSGTRLTVV.

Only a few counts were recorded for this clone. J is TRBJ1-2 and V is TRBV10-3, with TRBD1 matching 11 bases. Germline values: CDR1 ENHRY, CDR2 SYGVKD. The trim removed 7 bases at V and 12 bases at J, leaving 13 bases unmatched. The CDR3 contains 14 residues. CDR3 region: CAINSLLGQGEDTF. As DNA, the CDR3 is TGTGCCATCAACTCCTTACTGGGACAGGGGGAAGACACCTTC.

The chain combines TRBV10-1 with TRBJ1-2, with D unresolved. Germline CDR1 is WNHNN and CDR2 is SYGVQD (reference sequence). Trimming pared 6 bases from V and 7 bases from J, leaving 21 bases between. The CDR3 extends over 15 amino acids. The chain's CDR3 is CASRGHTGSKSGYTF. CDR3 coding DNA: TGCGCCAGCAGGGGTCATACCGGGAGTAAGAGTGGCTACACCTTC.

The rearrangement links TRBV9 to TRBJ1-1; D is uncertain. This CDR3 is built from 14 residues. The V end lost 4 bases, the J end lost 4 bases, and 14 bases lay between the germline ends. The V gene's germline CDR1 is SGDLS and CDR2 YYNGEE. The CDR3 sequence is CASSYTTERTEAFF. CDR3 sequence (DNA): TGTGCCAGCAGCTATACCACAGAGCGCACTGAAGCTTTCTTT.

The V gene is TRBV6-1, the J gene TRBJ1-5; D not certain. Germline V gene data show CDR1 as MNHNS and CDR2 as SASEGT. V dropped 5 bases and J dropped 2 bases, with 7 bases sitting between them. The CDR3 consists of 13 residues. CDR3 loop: CASSSIRNQPQHF. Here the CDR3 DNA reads TGTGCCAGCAGTTCGATACGCAATCAGCCCCAGCATTTT.

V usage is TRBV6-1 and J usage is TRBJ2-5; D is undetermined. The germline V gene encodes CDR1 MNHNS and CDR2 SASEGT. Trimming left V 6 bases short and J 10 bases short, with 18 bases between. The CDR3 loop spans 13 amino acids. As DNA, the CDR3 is TGTGCCAGCAGCCCCACCGCCAGCAGTGGCCAGTACTTC. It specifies CASSPTASSGQYF.

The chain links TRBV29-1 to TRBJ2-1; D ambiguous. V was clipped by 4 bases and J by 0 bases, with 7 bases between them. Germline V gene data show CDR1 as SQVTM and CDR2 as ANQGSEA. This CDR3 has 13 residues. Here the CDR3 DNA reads TGCAGCGTTGGGCGGAGCTCCTACAATGAGCAGTTCTTC. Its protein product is CSVGRSSYNEQFF.

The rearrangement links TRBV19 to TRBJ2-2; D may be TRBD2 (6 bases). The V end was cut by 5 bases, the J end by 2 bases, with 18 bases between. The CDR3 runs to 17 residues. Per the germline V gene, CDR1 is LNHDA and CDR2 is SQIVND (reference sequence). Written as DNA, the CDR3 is TGTGCCAGTAGTCCATGGGAGGCAGCAAAAAACACCGGGGAGCTGTTTTTT. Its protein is CASSPWEAAKNTGELFF.

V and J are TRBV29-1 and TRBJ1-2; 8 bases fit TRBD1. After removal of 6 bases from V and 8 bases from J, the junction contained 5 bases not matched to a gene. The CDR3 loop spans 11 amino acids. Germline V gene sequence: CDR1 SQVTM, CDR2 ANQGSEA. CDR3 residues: CSVETGDGYTF. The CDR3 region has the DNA TGCAGCGTGGAGACAGGGGACGGCTACACCTTC.

CDR3 protein: CASSLGLSPSGANVLTF. The CDR3 DNA is TGTGCCAGCAGCTTGGGGCTTTCCCCCTCTGGGGCCAACGTCCTGACTTTC. The chain combines TRBV5-8 with TRBJ2-6, with D unclear. Per germline, CDR1 SGHTS and CDR2 YDEGEE. The V end was cut by 0 bases, the J end by 0 bases, with 10 bases between. CDR3 length: 17 amino acids.

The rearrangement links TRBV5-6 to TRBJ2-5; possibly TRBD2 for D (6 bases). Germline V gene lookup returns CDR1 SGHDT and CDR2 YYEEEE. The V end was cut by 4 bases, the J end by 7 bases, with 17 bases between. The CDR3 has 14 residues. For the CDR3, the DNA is TGTGCCAGCAGCCCCCGTCTAGAGGGAGGGACCCAGTACTTC. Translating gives CASSPRLEGGTQYF.

The CDR3 DNA reads TGTGCCAGCAGTTTAGTAGCGGGGGCGAACTCCTACGAGCAGTACTTC. Protein sequence: CASSLVAGANSYEQYF. This sequence joins TRBV27 and TRBJ2-7; 9 positions agree with TRBD2. V trimming: 2 bases; J trimming: 0 bases; junction bases outside the gene matches: 5. The CDR3 spans 16 residues. The germline V gene has CDR1 MNHEY and CDR2 SMNVEV (reference sequence).

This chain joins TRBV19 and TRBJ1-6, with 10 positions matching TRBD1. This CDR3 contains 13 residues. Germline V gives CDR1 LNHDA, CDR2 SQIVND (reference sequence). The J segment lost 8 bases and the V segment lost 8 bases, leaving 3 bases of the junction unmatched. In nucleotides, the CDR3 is TGTGCCAGTGGCGGGACAGGGGATTCACCCCTCCACTTT. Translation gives CASGGTGDSPLHF.

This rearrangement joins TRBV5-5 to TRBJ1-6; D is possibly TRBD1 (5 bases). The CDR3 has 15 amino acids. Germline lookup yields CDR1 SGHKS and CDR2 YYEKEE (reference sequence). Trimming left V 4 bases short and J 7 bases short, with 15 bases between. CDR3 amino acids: CASSLEGVSNSPLHF. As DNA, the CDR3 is TGTGCCAGCAGCCTCGAAGGGGTGTCCAATTCACCCCTCCACTTT.

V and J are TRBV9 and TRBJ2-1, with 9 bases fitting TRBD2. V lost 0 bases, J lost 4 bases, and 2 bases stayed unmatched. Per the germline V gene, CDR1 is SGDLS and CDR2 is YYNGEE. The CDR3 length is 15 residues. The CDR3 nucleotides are TGTGCCAGCAGCGTAGGGAGCGGGGGGTACAATGAGCAGTTCTTC. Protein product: CASSVGSGGYNEQFF.

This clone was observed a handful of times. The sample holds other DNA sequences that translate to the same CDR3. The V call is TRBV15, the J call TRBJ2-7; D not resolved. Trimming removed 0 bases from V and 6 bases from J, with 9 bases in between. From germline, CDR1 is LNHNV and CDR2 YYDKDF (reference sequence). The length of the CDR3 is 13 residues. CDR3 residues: CATSRDAGGEQYF. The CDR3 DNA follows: TGTGCCACCAGCAGAGACGCAGGTGGCGAGCAGTACTTC.

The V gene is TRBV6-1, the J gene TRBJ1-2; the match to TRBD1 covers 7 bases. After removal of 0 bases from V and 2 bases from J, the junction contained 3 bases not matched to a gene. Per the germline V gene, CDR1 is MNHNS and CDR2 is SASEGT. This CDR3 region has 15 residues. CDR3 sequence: CASSEAGGANYGYTF. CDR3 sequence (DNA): TGTGCCAGCAGTGAAGCAGGGGGCGCAAACTATGGCTACACCTTC.

For the CDR3, the DNA is TGTGCCAGCAGTGAAAATGTCGGGGGGGCCGGGAATGAGCAGTTCTTC. It encodes CASSENVGGAGNEQFF. The V call is TRBV6-1, the J call TRBJ2-1, with 8 bases lining up with TRBD2. CDR1 and CDR2 from the germline V gene are MNHNS and SASEGT. The CDR3 spans 16 residues. J was trimmed by 7 bases and V by 2 bases; bases with no gene match: 10.

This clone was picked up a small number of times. CDR3 protein: CASSARDREKLFF. The CDR3 DNA follows: TGTGCCAGCAGCGCCCGGGACAGGGAGAAACTGTTTTTT. This chain links TRBV5-5 with TRBJ1-4; 9 nucleotides agree with TRBD1. Unmatched junction bases numbered 6, after V lost 4 bases and J lost 11 bases. The CDR3 extends over 13 amino acids. Per the germline V gene, CDR1 is SGHKS and CDR2 is YYEKEE (reference sequence).